This T cell receptor beta chain was identified in a study of shared clonotypes between healthy human individuals. As for the study in general: The study drew on a couple of women and a few men aged 18 to 49 as donors.

Germline values: CDR1 SGHDT, CDR2 YYEEEE. The CDR3 has 12 amino acids. The ends were cut back, 0 bases at V and 4 bases at J, with 2 bases in the middle. Study-level points and caveats: Sample collection involved blood only; tissue repertoires are likely different. For naive CD4 cells, approximately 4.8% of clonotypes were shared across a handful of donors.

The data were produced by immunoSEQ multiplex PCR, yet TCRdb's version contains in-frame clones alone and is incomplete. The table shows about 1 million clones, with 65% to 75% occurring only once. On this clone: Its antigen is as yet unknown. Other DNA sequences in the same sample also yield this CDR3.

The source material was memory CD4+ T cells sorted from blood. Stated subset: CD45RA-negative fraction. This sequence was found in a man younger than 30 in good health. This sequence joins TRBV5-6 and TRBJ1-5; no clear D gene. The CDR3 DNA reads as TGTGCCAGCAGCTTGGTTAATCAGCCCCAGCATTTT. It is translated as CASSLVNQPQHF. The entire variable domain, with the rest obtained from reference TRBV5-6 and TRBJ1-5, is as follows: DAGVTQSPTHLIKTRGQQVTLRCSPKSGHDTVSWYQQALGQGPQFIFQYYEEEERQRGNFPDRFSGHQFPNYSSELNVNALLLGDSALYLCASSLVNQPQHFGDGTRLSIL.